This T cell receptor beta chain comes out of a study of vaccination and CD4 T cells after COVID-19. The wider study: The study collected post-vaccine samples a median roughly 75 days after dose two, with a range of 14 to 241. Whole-study findings and limits: Convalescent patients' vaccine-specific clones were spike mono-reactive in 304 of 307 cases.

Indicated treatment: roughly 10-day PBMC culture with coronavirus spike peptide pools or control peptides (ViraFEST assay). This clonotype has only a few counts. As yet, its antigen is unknown. Sequence data for DNA of cultured CD4+ T cells were generated by the Oncomine TCR Beta short-read assay. Genomic DNA extraction was carried out from cultured CD4+ T cells. TCRdb itself ran the PCR reads through MiXCR, one entry per CDR3 protein. The sample yields 8,500 to 10,000 distinct CDR3 sequences, under 25% seen once. What was sequenced was cultured CD4+ T cells from blood. The TCR comes from a human donor with COVID-19.

Written as DNA, the CDR3 is TGTGCCAGCAGTCCACGGACAGGGGGTGGCTATGGCTACACCTTC. Amino acid sequence: CASSPRTGGGYGYTF. The J gene is TRBJ1-2, the V gene TRBV6-1; 10 bases match TRBD1. V lost 5 bases, J lost 4 bases, and 7 bases stayed unmatched. CDR1 and CDR2 from the germline V gene are MNHNS and SASEGT. This CDR3 is 15 amino acids long.